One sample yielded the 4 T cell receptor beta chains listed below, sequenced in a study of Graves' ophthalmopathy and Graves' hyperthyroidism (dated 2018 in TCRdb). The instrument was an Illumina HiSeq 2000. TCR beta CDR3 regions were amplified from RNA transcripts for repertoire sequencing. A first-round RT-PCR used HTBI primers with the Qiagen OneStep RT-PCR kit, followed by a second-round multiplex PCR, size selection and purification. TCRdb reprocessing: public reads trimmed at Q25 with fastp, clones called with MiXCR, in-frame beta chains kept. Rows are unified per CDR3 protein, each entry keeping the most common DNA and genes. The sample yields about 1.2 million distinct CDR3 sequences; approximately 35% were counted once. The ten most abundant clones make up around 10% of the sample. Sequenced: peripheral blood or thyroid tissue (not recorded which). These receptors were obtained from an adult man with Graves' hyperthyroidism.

The CDR3 bases are TGTGCCAGCTCACGCTCGACTGGAAACACCATATATTTT. Protein product: CASSRSTGNTIYF. The chain links TRBV18 to TRBJ1-3; D call uncertain. There are 13 residues in the CDR3. Germline assignment: CDR1 KGHSH and CDR2 LQKENI. V was trimmed by 4 bases and J by 2 bases, leaving 6 bases between them.

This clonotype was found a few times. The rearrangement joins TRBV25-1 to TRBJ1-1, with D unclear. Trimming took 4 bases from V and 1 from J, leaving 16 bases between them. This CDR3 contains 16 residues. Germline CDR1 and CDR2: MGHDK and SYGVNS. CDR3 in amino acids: CASSARDWRGNTEAFF. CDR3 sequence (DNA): TGTGCCAGCAGTGCTAGAGATTGGCGGGGGAACACTGAAGCTTTCTTT. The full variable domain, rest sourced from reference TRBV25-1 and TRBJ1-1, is EADIYQTPRYLVIGTGKKITLECSQTMGHDKMYWYQQDPGMELHLIHYSYGVNSTEKGDLSSESTVSRIRTEHFPLTLESARPSHTSQYLCASSARDWRGNTEAFFGQGTRLTVV.

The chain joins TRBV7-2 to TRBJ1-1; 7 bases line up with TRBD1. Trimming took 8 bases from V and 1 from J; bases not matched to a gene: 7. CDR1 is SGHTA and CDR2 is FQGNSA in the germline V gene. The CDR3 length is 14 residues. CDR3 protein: CASCLGTENTEAFF. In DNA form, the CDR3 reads TGTGCCAGCTGTTTGGGGACAGAGAACACTGAAGCTTTCTTT.

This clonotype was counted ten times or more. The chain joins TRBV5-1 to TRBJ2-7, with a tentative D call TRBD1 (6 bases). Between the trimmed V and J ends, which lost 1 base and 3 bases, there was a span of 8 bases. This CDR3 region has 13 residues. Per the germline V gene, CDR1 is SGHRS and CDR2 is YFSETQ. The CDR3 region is CASSLPQGYEQYF. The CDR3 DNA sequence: TGCGCCAGCAGCTTGCCACAGGGCTACGAGCAGTACTTC.